This T cell receptor (beta chain) emerged from a study of cytomegalovirus exposure and HLA in healthy donors. Regarding the study as a whole: A later analysis found most CMV-associated TCR beta chains apparently HLA-restricted.

Researchers ran the PCR with 60 Vbeta and 13 Jbeta primers. Assay used: immunoSEQ multiplex PCR; TCRdb lists only in-frame clones, some missing. The sample has around 190,000 clones, around 85% seen once. Notes on this clone: Antigen unknown.

The germline V gene encodes CDR1 GTSNPN and CDR2 SVGIG (reference sequence). This CDR3 region has 15 residues. V was clipped by 4 bases and J by 0 bases, with 10 bases between them. This clonotype originated in a man younger than 35 in good health and CMV-seronegative. The sequencing input was PBMCs. The rearrangement joins TRBV30 to TRBJ2-6, with D possibly matching TRBD1 (6 bases). The CDR3 sequence: CAWIKGVSGANVLTF. CDR3 in DNA: TGTGCCTGGATCAAGGGGGTCTCTGGGGCCAACGTCCTGACTTTC. Using reference TRBV30 and TRBJ2-6 for the parts outside the CDR3, the full variable domain is SQTIHQWPATLVQPVGSPLSLECTVEGTSNPNLYWYRQAAGRGLQLLFYSVGIGQISSEVPQNLSASRPQDRQFILSSKKLLLSDSGFYLCAWIKGVSGANVLTFGAGSRLTVL.